One and the same sample provided the 10 T cell receptor beta chains below, sequenced in a study of response to subunit inactivated influenza vaccine. TCRdb used MiXCR to reprocess the RT-PCR reads, holding one entry per CDR3 protein. In the table there are about 190,000 distinct CDR3 sequences, roughly an eighth of which are singletons. This sample comprised CD8+ T cells sorted from PBMCs, obtained 5 days after vaccination. The receptor set was obtained from a man aged 50-60 years who received an inactivated influenza vaccine.

This clonotype has only a few counts. The chain is built from TRBV25-1 and TRBJ2-2, with unresolved D. Trimming took 5 bases from V and 1 from J, leaving 5 bases between them. The CDR3 contains 13 residues. Germline lookup yields CDR1 MGHDK and CDR2 SYGVNS. The CDR3 protein is CASSPGNTGELFF. The CDR3 nucleotides are TGTGCCAGCAGTCCAGGGAACACCGGGGAGCTGTTTTTT.

This chain joins TRBV5-1 and TRBJ2-7; a weak D match, TRBD2 (6 bases). From germline, CDR1 is SGHRS and CDR2 YFSETQ. The CDR3 contains 16 residues. V gave up 0 bases and J gave up 1 base, with 14 bases separating them. CDR3 residues: CASSLEGSGFSYEQYF. CDR3 coding DNA: TGCGCCAGCAGCTTGGAAGGTAGCGGCTTTTCCTACGAGCAGTACTTC.

The V and J genes are TRBV28 and TRBJ2-3; D unresolved. Trimming took 4 bases from V and 5 from J, leaving 13 bases between them. Germline loops: CDR1 MDHEN, CDR2 SYDVKM. This CDR3 is built from 14 residues. DNA for the CDR3: TGTGCCAGCAGTTGGGTCCCCACACAAGATACGCAGTATTTT. Translation gives CASSWVPTQDTQYF. The full variable domain, in which reference TRBV28 and TRBJ2-3 provide the parts outside the CDR3, is DVKVTQSSRYLVKRTGEKVFLECVQDMDHENMFWYRQDPGLGLRLIYFSYDVKMKEKGDIPEGYSVSREKKERFSLILESASTNQTSMYLCASSWVPTQDTQYFGPGTRLTVL.

The CDR3 spells CSASVSRVWEEETQYF. The CDR3 DNA reads as TGCAGTGCTAGTGTATCCCGGGTTTGGGAGGAAGAGACCCAGTACTTC. The chain joins TRBV20-1 to TRBJ2-5, with a weak D call TRBD2 (6 bases). The CDR3 consists of 16 residues. Trimming shortened V by 3 bases and J by 3 bases, and 20 bases separated the two germline ends. Germline V gene lookup returns CDR1 DFQATT and CDR2 SNEGSKA (reference sequence).

In this sample, this clonotype turned up many times. This chain connects TRBV12-3 or TRBV12-4 to TRBJ2-2; TRBD2 is a possible D gene (5 bases). Trimming left V 3 bases short and J 0 bases short, with 11 bases between. CDR3 length equals 16 residues. The CDR3 nucleotides read TGTGCCAGCAGTTTCCTCTCCGGGACGAACACCGGGGAGCTGTTTTTT. The encoded protein is CASSFLSGTNTGELFF.

V is TRBV7-8 and J is TRBJ2-7; possible D gene TRBD2, 6 bases. The CDR3 has 16 residues. The germline V gene encodes CDR1 SGHVS and CDR2 FQNEAQ. Trimming removed 3 bases from V and 3 bases from J, with 18 bases in between. In nucleotides, the CDR3 is TGTGCCAGCAGCTTGACGGTGACTAGTCAACGCTACGAGCAGTACTTC. It is translated as CASSLTVTSQRYEQYF.

Many counts were recorded for this clonotype. The rearrangement joins TRBV20-1 to TRBJ2-1, with TRBD1 as a possible D gene (5 bases). V was clipped by 2 bases and J by 6 bases, with 5 bases between them. CDR3 length: 11 amino acids. CDR1 and CDR2 from the germline V gene are DFQATT and SNEGSKA (reference sequence). The DNA of the CDR3 is TGCAGTGCTAGACAGGGCAATGAGCAGTTCTTC. Its protein product is CSARQGNEQFF.

This clonotype showed up just a few times. This rearrangement joins TRBV7-9 to TRBJ2-3; tentatively, D is TRBD2 (5 bases). The germline CDR1 and CDR2 sequences are SEHNR and FQNEAQ (reference sequence). V was shortened by 5 bases and J by 6 bases, with 21 bases between the two germline ends. This CDR3 contains 16 residues. The CDR3 spells CASSTLDGPKADTQYF. The CDR3 bases are TGTGCCAGCAGCACACTAGACGGCCCGAAGGCGGATACGCAGTATTTT.

The table lists this clonotype with many counts. The V gene is TRBV5-1, the J gene TRBJ1-2, with D unclear. CDR1 and CDR2 (germline): SGHRS, YFSETQ. The CDR3 is made up of 15 amino acids. V lost 4 bases, J lost 2 bases, and 15 bases lay in between. This chain's CDR3 is CASSPTDGLNYGYTF. The CDR3 region has the DNA TGCGCCAGCAGCCCAACCGACGGACTGAACTATGGCTACACCTTC. Drawing the rest from reference TRBV5-1 and TRBJ1-2, the complete variable domain is KAGVTQTPRYLIKTRGQQVTLSCSPISGHRSVSWYQQTPGQGLQFLFEYFSETQRNKGNFPGRFSGRQFSNSRSEMNVSTLELGDSALYLCASSPTDGLNYGYTFGSGTRLTVV.

The chain employs TRBV29-1 and TRBJ2-1; 10 nucleotides align to TRBD2. V gave up 7 bases and J gave up 2 bases; unmatched junction bases: 5. The CDR3 runs to 14 residues. CDR1 SQVTM and CDR2 ANQGSEA come from the germline V gene. This CDR3 is CSASGTSAYNEQFF. The CDR3 coding sequence is TGCAGCGCATCCGGGACTAGCGCCTACAATGAGCAGTTCTTC.